This T cell receptor (beta chain) was sequenced for a study of T cell changes during pregnancy in multiple sclerosis. Germline-derived CDR1 and CDR2 are SGDLS and YYNGEE. The CDR3 covers 13 residues. V lost 2 bases and J lost 8; bases outside the gene matches: 4. TCRdb's copy holds only in-frame clones and misses some; the assay was immunoSEQ multiplex PCR. The sample consists of more than 65,000 clones, over 80% of them appearing once. The clonotype was recovered from a female donor with multiple sclerosis, enrolled in a pregnancy study. The starting material was peripheral blood, obtained in the first trimester of pregnancy. The V and J genes are TRBV9 and TRBJ2-4; 7 positions match TRBD1. The CDR3 here is CASSVLTGDIQYF. As DNA, the CDR3 is TGTGCCAGCAGCGTTCTAACAGGGGACATTCAGTACTTC.